The next 32 T cell receptor beta chains were all read from a single sample in a study of technical replicates of blood from several donors. TCRdb keeps only in-frame clones here, not all; method: immunoSEQ multiplex PCR. The sample lists 65,000 to 85,000 clones; under 95% were seen once. The specimen sequenced was T cells isolated from PBMCs. These receptors came from a human donor in good health.

This clone was picked up one time. This sequence joins TRBV13 and TRBJ2-1; 9 positions agree with TRBD2. Trimming took 4 bases from V and 9 from J; bases not matched to a gene: 10. Germline CDR1 PRHDT, CDR2 FYEKMQ (reference sequence). The CDR3 runs to 15 residues. CDR3 region: CASSYSGRGFTEQFF. CDR3 sequence (DNA): TGTGCCAGCAGCTATAGCGGGAGAGGGTTCACTGAGCAGTTCTTC.

This rearrangement joins TRBV7-9 to TRBJ2-3; D is perhaps TRBD1 (5 bases). From germline, CDR1 is SEHNR and CDR2 FQNEAQ (reference sequence). The V and J ends lost 0 bases and 3 bases respectively, with 10 bases between them. The CDR3 extends over 15 amino acids. The DNA of the CDR3 is TGTGCCAGCAGCTTAGCGGGGCCTGCGACAGATACGCAGTATTTT. This sequence encodes CASSLAGPATDTQYF.

The rearrangement uses TRBV28 and TRBJ2-7; 8 nucleotides line up with TRBD1. V was clipped by 2 bases and J by 4 bases; unmatched bases: 10. The CDR3 sequence is 16 residues long. Germline values: CDR1 MDHEN, CDR2 SYDVKM. CDR3 nucleotide sequence: TGTGCCAGCAGTTTAACAGGACAGGGAGTAACATACGAGCAGTACTTC. The encoded protein is CASSLTGQGVTYEQYF.

The chain recombines TRBV19 with TRBJ2-6; maybe TRBD1 (5 bases). Germline CDR1 reads LNHDA; CDR2 reads SQIVND (reference sequence). The CDR3 spans 15 residues. V lost 6 bases to trimming and J lost 2 bases, with 11 bases between them. The CDR3 nucleotides are TGTGCCAGTAGCACCCCACAGGCTGGGGCCAACGTCCTGACTTTC. This translates into CASSTPQAGANVLTF.

This sequence joins TRBV6-5 and TRBJ2-2; 8 bases line up with TRBD2. The CDR3 extends over 14 amino acids. The germline V gene encodes CDR1 MNHEY and CDR2 SVGAGI. With 6 bases clipped from V and 6 bases from J, the junction kept 6 bases outside the gene matches. CDR3 sequence reads: CASRQGLAAGELFF. In DNA form, the CDR3 reads TGTGCCAGCAGACAAGGACTAGCCGCCGGGGAGCTGTTTTTT.

The CDR3 loop reads CASSDYLQGLAGELFF. DNA for the CDR3: TGTGCCAGCAGTGATTATCTACAGGGGCTTGCCGGGGAGCTGTTTTTT. This chain uses TRBV25-1 with TRBJ2-2; 7 bases map to TRBD1. The CDR3 has 16 residues. In germline, CDR1 is MGHDK, CDR2 SYGVNS. V lost 3 bases to trimming and J lost 6 bases; unmatched junction nucleotides: 10.

This rearrangement joins TRBV6-5 to TRBJ1-2, with 10 bases matching TRBD1. J lost 4 bases, V lost 6 bases, and 8 bases had no gene match. Germline V CDR1 and CDR2: MNHEY, SVGAGI. The CDR3 spans 15 residues. The CDR3 is CASRGVRQGAYGYTF. CDR3 bases: TGTGCCAGCAGGGGAGTTCGACAGGGGGCCTATGGCTACACCTTC.

The J gene is TRBJ2-1, the V gene TRBV7-2; 7 nucleotides line up with TRBD1. Losses at the gene ends were 3 bases for V and 12 bases for J; bases not matched to a gene: 5. Germline CDR1 and CDR2: SGHTA and FQGNSA. The CDR3 covers 12 residues. CDR3 bases: TGTGCCAGCAGCTTGACAGGGTTGGGGCAGTTCTTC. As protein: CASSLTGLGQFF.

The chain recombines TRBV18 with TRBJ1-2; D is uncertain. Germline CDR1 reads KGHSH; CDR2 reads LQKENI. Trimming left V 3 bases short and J 8 bases short, with 13 bases between. The CDR3 contains 13 residues. The CDR3 sequence is CASSPSRVWGYTF. The CDR3 bases are TGTGCCAGCTCACCTTCGAGGGTATGGGGCTACACCTTC. Full variable domain (rest looked up from reference TRBV18 and TRBJ1-2): NAGVMQNPRHLVRRRGQEARLRCSPMKGHSHVYWYRQLPEEGLKFMVYLQKENIIDESGMPKERFSAEFPKEGPSILRIQQVVRGDSAAYFCASSPSRVWGYTFGSGTRLTVV.

This chain joins TRBV10-2 and TRBJ2-7; 10 positions match TRBD2. The CDR3 contains 13 residues. CDR1 WSHSY and CDR2 SAAADI come from the germline V gene. V dropped 10 bases and J dropped 1; count of bases not matched to a gene: 4. Here the CDR3 reads CAILAGESYEQYF. The DNA of the CDR3 is TGCGCCATTCTAGCGGGAGAATCCTACGAGCAGTACTTC.

This chain links TRBV7-9 with TRBJ1-1; 7 nucleotides align to TRBD1. Trimming took 5 bases from V and 4 from J; bases not matched to a gene: 13. CDR1 and CDR2 from the germline V gene are SEHNR and FQNEAQ (reference sequence). The CDR3 runs 16 residues. The CDR3 here is CASSLGQVGGTTEAFF. CDR3 DNA: TGTGCCAGCAGCCTCGGACAGGTCGGGGGTACCACTGAAGCTTTCTTT.

The chain joins TRBV29-1 to TRBJ2-7; TRBD1 agrees at 8 bases. CDR3 length: 13 amino acids. J lost 2 bases, V lost 5 bases, and 5 bases had no gene match. CDR1 and CDR2 from the germline V gene are SQVTM and ANQGSEA. DNA for the CDR3: TGCAGCGTTATAAGGGACAGGACCTACGAGCAGTACTTC. The encoded protein is CSVIRDRTYEQYF.

There are a few counts of this clone. This sequence joins TRBV7-9 and TRBJ2-2, with D perhaps TRBD1 (6 bases). Germline CDR1 and CDR2: SEHNR and FQNEAQ (reference sequence). The CDR3 covers 16 residues. Between the trimmed V and J ends, which lost 6 bases and 0 bases, there was a span of 14 bases. As DNA, the CDR3 is TGTGCCAGCAGAACCCGGGACACCCCGAACACCGGGGAGCTGTTTTTT. Residues: CASRTRDTPNTGELFF.

The chain recombines TRBV18 with TRBJ1-2, with D uncertain. Germline V gives CDR1 KGHSH, CDR2 LQKENI. This CDR3 has 16 residues. Trimming left V 6 bases short and J 5 bases short, with 22 bases between. The DNA of the CDR3 is TGTGCCAGCTCCCCATTAGGAGGTGACTTTGGGTATGGCTACACCTTC. Protein sequence: CASSPLGGDFGYGYTF. Full variable domain (outside the CDR3, taken from reference TRBV18 and TRBJ1-2): NAGVMQNPRHLVRRRGQEARLRCSPMKGHSHVYWYRQLPEEGLKFMVYLQKENIIDESGMPKERFSAEFPKEGPSILRIQQVVRGDSAAYFCASSPLGGDFGYGYTFGSGTRLTVV.

V is TRBV4-3 and J is TRBJ2-3; 10 nucleotides align to TRBD1. Germline trimming cut 2 bases from V and 6 bases from J; bases unmatched to any gene: 5. The germline CDR1 and CDR2 sequences are LGHNA and YSLEER. The CDR3 contains 15 residues. CDR3 coding DNA: TGCGCCAGCAGCCAACGGACAGGGGGTTTGGATACGCAGTATTTT. This gives the protein CASSQRTGGLDTQYF.

J is TRBJ2-1 and V is TRBV7-2; a possible D gene is TRBD2 (5 bases). V was shortened by 2 bases and J by 4 bases, with 18 bases between the two germline ends. This CDR3 is 17 amino acids long. The germline CDR1 and CDR2 sequences are SGHTA and FQGNSA. CDR3 protein: CASSLWSGTLPYNEQFF. The CDR3 nucleotides read TGTGCCAGCAGCTTATGGAGCGGTACACTACCTTACAATGAGCAGTTCTTC.

The rearrangement links TRBV2 to TRBJ2-7; 13 bases line up with TRBD2. CDR1 is SNHLY, CDR2 FYNNEI, per germline. The CDR3 spans 14 residues. V shed 1 base and J 8 bases; nucleotides not matched to a gene: 2. CDR3 sequence reads: CASSEVGTSGKQYF. The CDR3 DNA reads as TGTGCCAGCAGTGAAGTTGGGACTAGCGGGAAGCAGTACTTC.

The chain uses TRBV6-5 and TRBJ1-5, with D perhaps TRBD1 (6 bases). CDR1 and CDR2 (germline): MNHEY, SVGAGI. The CDR3 consists of 12 residues. The germline V and J ends were trimmed by 7 bases and 7 bases, with 11 bases remaining between them. CDR3 in amino acids: CASTRQEQPQHF. The CDR3 coding sequence is TGTGCCAGCACCCGACAGGAGCAGCCCCAGCATTTT.

The chain combines TRBV4-3 with TRBJ2-1; no clear D gene. The germline V gene has CDR1 LGHNA and CDR2 YSLEER. The CDR3 consists of 12 residues. V was clipped by 0 bases and J by 10 bases, with 7 bases between them. DNA for the CDR3: TGCGCCAGCAGCCAAGATTCCGGGGAGCAGTTCTTC. This sequence encodes CASSQDSGEQFF.

The rearrangement links TRBV21-1 to TRBJ2-7; TRBD2, the D gene given by the table, was not confirmed from the DNA. TRBV21-1 is termed a pseudogene. The CDR3 is 14 residues long. The CDR3 is CASSKVRGSYEQYF. CDR3 nucleotides: TGTGCCAGCAGCAAAGTGCGGGGTTCCTACGAGCAGTACTTC.

This chain connects TRBV4-2 to TRBJ2-1; 7 bases are a match to TRBD2. Per the germline V gene, CDR1 is LGHNA and CDR2 is YNFKEQ. The ends lost 1 base at V and 3 bases at J; junction bases unmatched: 6. CDR3 length: 16 amino acids. The DNA of the CDR3 is TGTGCCAGCAGCCAAGGGCTAGCGGACTACTACAATGAGCAGTTCTTC. It is translated as CASSQGLADYYNEQFF.

The genes are TRBV28 and TRBJ2-7; D is ambiguous. CDR3 size: 12 residues. The V gene's germline CDR1 is MDHEN and CDR2 SYDVKM. Trimming stripped 7 bases from V and 2 bases from J, with 9 bases between. CDR3 coding DNA: TGTGCCAGCATTCGTCCTCCCTACGAGCAGTACTTC. Translation: CASIRPPYEQYF.

This chain joins TRBV5-1 and TRBJ2-3; 12 positions match TRBD2. The germline CDR1 and CDR2 sequences are SGHRS and YFSETQ. The CDR3 contains 17 residues. J was trimmed by 1 base and V by 1 base; bases with no gene match: 4. This CDR3 reads CASSLRLAGDGTDTQYF. In DNA, the CDR3 is TGCGCCAGCAGCTTGAGACTAGCGGGAGATGGCACAGATACGCAGTATTTT.

This clone appeared a single time. The chain is built from TRBV7-8 and TRBJ1-2, with 11 nucleotides matching TRBD1. This CDR3 has 15 amino acids. Germline values: CDR1 SGHVS, CDR2 FQNEAQ. The J segment lost 3 bases and the V segment lost 3 bases, leaving 3 bases of the junction unmatched. In DNA form, the CDR3 reads TGTGCCAGCAGCTTTCGGGACAGGGGGGACTATGGCTACACCTTC. This encodes CASSFRDRGDYGYTF.

This chain links TRBV20-1 with TRBJ2-7; D might be TRBD1 (6 bases). Germline values: CDR1 DFQATT, CDR2 SNEGSKA (reference sequence). The V end was cut by 4 bases, the J end by 4 bases, with 8 bases between. The length of the CDR3 is 11 residues. CDR3 sequence (DNA): TGCAGTGCTACAACAGGGTACGAGCAGTACTTC. Amino acids: CSATTGYEQYF.

The rearrangement joins TRBV4-2 to TRBJ2-7; possible D gene TRBD2, 6 bases. V gave up 3 bases and J gave up 3 bases, with 12 bases separating them. The CDR3 sequence is 14 residues long. Germline CDR1 LGHNA, CDR2 YNFKEQ. Here the CDR3 DNA reads TGTGCCAGCAGCCAGGGGGACTCCAGCTACGAGCAGTACTTC. Residues: CASSQGDSSYEQYF.

This chain connects TRBV6-5 to TRBJ2-7; 10 bases are a match to TRBD2. V was clipped by 6 bases and J by 4 bases; unmatched bases: 3. This CDR3 contains 13 residues. Germline values: CDR1 MNHEY, CDR2 SVGAGI. DNA of the CDR3: TGTGCCAGCAGCCGACTAGCGGGTTACGAGCAGTACTTC. Protein product: CASSRLAGYEQYF.

This rearrangement joins TRBV28 to TRBJ2-7; 10 nucleotides agree with TRBD2. This CDR3 is built from 15 residues. The germline gives CDR1 MDHEN, CDR2 SYDVKM. Germline trimming cut 8 bases from V and 4 bases from J; bases unmatched to any gene: 11. The CDR3 nucleotides are TGTGCCAGCGAGACACGGACTAGCGGTGATTACGAGCAGTACTTC. Translation gives CASETRTSGDYEQYF.

This clone occurred once. This chain connects TRBV18 to TRBJ1-2, with 10 bases lining up with TRBD1. The CDR3 is 12 residues long. The germline CDR1 and CDR2 sequences are KGHSH and LQKENI. With V trimmed by 3 bases and J by 9 bases, 1 base remained unmatched. CDR3 DNA sequence: TGTGCCAGCTCACCGGGACAGGGGAGCTACACCTTC. It yields the protein CASSPGQGSYTF.

The rearrangement joins TRBV10-3 to TRBJ2-1, with D maybe TRBD1 (6 bases). Germline assignment: CDR1 ENHRY and CDR2 SYGVKD. The CDR3 length is 12 residues. The ends were cut back, 3 bases at V and 7 bases at J, with 7 bases in the middle. CDR3 amino acids: CAISEDRNEQFF. CDR3 DNA: TGTGCCATCAGTGAAGACAGGAATGAGCAGTTCTTC.

The rearrangement joins TRBV18 to TRBJ2-7; tentatively, D is TRBD1 (6 bases). Germline lookup yields CDR1 KGHSH and CDR2 LQKENI. The CDR3 covers 16 residues. V shed 3 bases and J shed 3 bases, with 18 bases lying between them. The chain's CDR3 is CASSPGTGPFIYEQYF. For the CDR3, the DNA is TGTGCCAGCTCACCGGGTACAGGGCCTTTCATCTACGAGCAGTACTTC. The full variable domain, completed using reference TRBV18 and TRBJ2-7, is NAGVMQNPRHLVRRRGQEARLRCSPMKGHSHVYWYRQLPEEGLKFMVYLQKENIIDESGMPKERFSAEFPKEGPSILRIQQVVRGDSAAYFCASSPGTGPFIYEQYFGPGTRLTVT.

The chain has TRBV29-1 and TRBJ2-1, with D perhaps TRBD2 (6 bases). Germline V gives CDR1 SQVTM, CDR2 ANQGSEA. Trimming removed 5 bases from V and 7 bases from J, with 15 bases in between. The CDR3 consists of 13 residues. DNA for the CDR3: TGCAGCGTTATACGGCGGGAAACGAATGAGCAGTTCTTC. It codes for CSVIRRETNEQFF.